This T cell receptor (beta chain) stems from a study of T cell responses to AZD1222 COVID-19 vaccine. The study, taken as a whole, reports: Repertoires were obtained solely post-peak T cell response. Vaccination with two AZD1222 doses was followed by a rise in Spike-specific TCR breadth and depth. Donors in the cohort were predominantly white British and more often female, and clonal diversity was possibly underestimated.

This CDR3 spans 12 amino acids. Germline lookup yields CDR1 SQVTM and CDR2 ANQGSEA. Trimming took 6 bases from V and 3 from J, leaving 11 bases between them. About this clone itself: Its antigen is undetermined.

Some second doses came at about 4 weeks and others at about 12 weeks; these were pooled. The table came from immunoSEQ multiplex PCR; TCRdb's copy has only in-frame clones and leaves some out. The table lists about 120,000 clones, roughly 88% of them singletons. This sequence joins TRBV29-1 and TRBJ2-5; D tentatively fits TRBD1 or TRBD2 (5 bases each). The sequence came from an adult who received the AZD1222 COVID-19 vaccine. Material: peripheral blood, obtained 28 days after the second AZD1222 dose. The CDR3 loop reads CSVQRGEETQYF. CDR3 bases: TGCAGCGTCCAAAGGGGAGAAGAGACCCAGTACTTC.